The rows below give T cell receptor beta chains drawn from one sample of a study of blood T cell repertoires in COVID-19. Only in-frame clones appear in the TCRdb table, and some are missing; sequencing was by immunoSEQ multiplex PCR. The sample has about 140,000 clones, around 80% seen once; the top ten hold about 15%. The sample comprised peripheral blood. These receptors were obtained from a man aged 50-60 years with acute or convalescent COVID-19. The CDR3 runs from the conserved cysteine through the conserved F or W. Fields, in order: V gene, J gene, CDR3 protein.

V gene: TRBV19; J gene: TRBJ1-5; CDR3 protein: CASSIEGGAGQPQHF
V gene: TRBV5-1; J gene: TRBJ2-2; CDR3 protein: CASSFDRGRPGELFF
V gene: TRBV19; J gene: TRBJ2-2; CDR3 protein: CASRSTVLTGELFF
V gene: TRBV27; J gene: TRBJ2-4; CDR3 protein: CASRGAARGHTQYF
V gene: TRBV24-1; J gene: TRBJ1-4; CDR3 protein: CATSDSQGAGEKLFF
V gene: TRBV5-1; J gene: TRBJ1-3; CDR3 protein: CASSLGAPGQDDTSGNTIYF
V gene: TRBV5-1; J gene: TRBJ2-7; CDR3 protein: CASSPRTGVGEQYF
V gene: TRBV27; J gene: TRBJ1-4; CDR3 protein: CAILAQDSWAPKRNEKLFF
V gene: TRBV28; J gene: TRBJ1-5; CDR3 protein: CASSLSHLGAGNQPQHF
V gene: TRBV3-1/TRBV3-2; J gene: TRBJ1-6; CDR3 protein: CASSPGGFNSPLHF
V gene: TRBV6-5; J gene: TRBJ2-3; CDR3 protein: CASRATQTDTQYF
V gene: TRBV7-8; J gene: TRBJ2-7; CDR3 protein: CASSPVGGGLDYEQYF
V gene: TRBV27; J gene: TRBJ2-5; CDR3 protein: CASSLGTSGFETQYF
V gene: TRBV24-1; J gene: TRBJ2-3; CDR3 protein: CATSDQTLPPYF
V gene: TRBV9; J gene: TRBJ1-1; CDR3 protein: CASSVGLGSGGIEAFF
V gene: TRBV5-1; J gene: TRBJ1-2; CDR3 protein: CASRPGQGPHGYTF
V gene: TRBV30; J gene: TRBJ1-1; CDR3 protein: CAWRPGTGIDTEAFF
V gene: TRBV4-2; J gene: TRBJ2-7; CDR3 protein: CASSRGQEPYEQYF
V gene: TRBV6-5; J gene: TRBJ1-2; CDR3 protein: CASSYLDRRQAGYTF
V gene: TRBV6-5; J gene: TRBJ2-5; CDR3 protein: CASRLLAGALETQYF
V gene: TRBV27; J gene: TRBJ1-6; CDR3 protein: CASGRTSHSPLHF
V gene: TRBV27; J gene: TRBJ1-1; CDR3 protein: CASSLVAGNTEAFF